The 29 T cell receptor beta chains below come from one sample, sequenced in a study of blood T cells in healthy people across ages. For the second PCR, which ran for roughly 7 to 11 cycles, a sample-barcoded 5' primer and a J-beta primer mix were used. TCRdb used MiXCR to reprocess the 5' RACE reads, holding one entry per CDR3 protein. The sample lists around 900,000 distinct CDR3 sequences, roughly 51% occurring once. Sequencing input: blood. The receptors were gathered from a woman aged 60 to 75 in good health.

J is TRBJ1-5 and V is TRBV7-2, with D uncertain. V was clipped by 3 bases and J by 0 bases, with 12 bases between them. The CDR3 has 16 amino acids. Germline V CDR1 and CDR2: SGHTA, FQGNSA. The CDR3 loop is CASSLNGVPSNQPQHF. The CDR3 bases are TGTGCCAGCAGCTTGAATGGGGTCCCTAGCAATCAGCCCCAGCATTTT.

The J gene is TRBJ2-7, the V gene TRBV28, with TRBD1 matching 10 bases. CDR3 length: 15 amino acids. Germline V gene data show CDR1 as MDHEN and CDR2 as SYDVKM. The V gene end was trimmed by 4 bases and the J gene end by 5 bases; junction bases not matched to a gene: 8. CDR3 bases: TGTGCCAGCAGTTCCCCGGGACAGGGGCTACACGAGCAGTACTTC. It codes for CASSSPGQGLHEQYF.

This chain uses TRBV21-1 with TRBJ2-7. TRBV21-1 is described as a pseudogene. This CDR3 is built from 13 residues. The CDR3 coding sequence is TGTGCCAGCCCAGGCGGGAGATTCTACGAGCAGTACTTC. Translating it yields CASPGGRFYEQYF.

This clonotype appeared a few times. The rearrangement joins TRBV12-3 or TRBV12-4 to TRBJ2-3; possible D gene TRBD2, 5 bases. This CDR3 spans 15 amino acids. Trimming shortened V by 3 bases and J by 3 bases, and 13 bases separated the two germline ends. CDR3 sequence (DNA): TGTGCCAGCAGTTTTGTGAGCGGAGGTACAGATACGCAGTATTTT. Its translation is CASSFVSGGTDTQYF.

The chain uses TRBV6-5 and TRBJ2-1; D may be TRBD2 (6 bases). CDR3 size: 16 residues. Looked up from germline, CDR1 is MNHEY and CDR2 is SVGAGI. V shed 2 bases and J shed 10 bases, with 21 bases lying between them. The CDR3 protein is CASSYRVAPRLGEQFF. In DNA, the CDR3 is TGTGCCAGCAGTTACCGTGTAGCTCCCCGACTAGGGGAGCAGTTCTTC.

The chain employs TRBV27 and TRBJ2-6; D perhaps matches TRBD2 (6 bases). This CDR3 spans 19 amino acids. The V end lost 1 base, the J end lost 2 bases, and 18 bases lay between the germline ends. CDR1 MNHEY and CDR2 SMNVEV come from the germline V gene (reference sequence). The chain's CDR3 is CASSLLVFGTGAGANVLTF. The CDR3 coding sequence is TGTGCCAGCAGTTTATTAGTATTTGGAACGGGAGCTGGGGCCAACGTCCTGACTTTC. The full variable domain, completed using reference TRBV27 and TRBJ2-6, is EAQVTQNPRYLITVTGKKLTVTCSQNMNHEYMSWYRQDPGLGLRQIYYSMNVEVTDKGDVPEGYKVSRKEKRNFPLILESPSPNQTSLYFCASSLLVFGTGAGANVLTFGAGSRLTVL.

The CDR3: CSARATIGGRAYNEQFF. Here the CDR3 DNA reads TGCAGTGCTAGAGCGACCATCGGCGGGAGGGCCTACAATGAGCAGTTCTTC. This chain connects TRBV20-1 to TRBJ2-1; 9 bases match TRBD2. J lost 2 bases, V lost 1 base, and 9 bases had no gene match. The CDR3 sequence is 17 residues long. The germline V gene has CDR1 DFQATT and CDR2 SNEGSKA (reference sequence).

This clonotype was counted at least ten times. The CDR3 bases are TGCAGCGTCAGACAGATGAACACTGAAGCTTTCTTT. Translated: CSVRQMNTEAFF. The gene calls are TRBV29-1 and TRBJ1-1; perhaps TRBD1 as D (5 bases). The CDR3 loop spans 12 amino acids. V shed 6 bases and J shed 0 bases, with 8 bases lying between them. Germline-derived CDR1 and CDR2 are SQVTM and ANQGSEA.

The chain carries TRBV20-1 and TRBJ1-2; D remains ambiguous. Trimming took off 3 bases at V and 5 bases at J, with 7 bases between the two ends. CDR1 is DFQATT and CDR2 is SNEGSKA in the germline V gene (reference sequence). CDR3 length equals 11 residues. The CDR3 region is CSARWQYGYTF. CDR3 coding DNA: TGCAGTGCTAGGTGGCAGTATGGCTACACCTTC.

The DNA of the CDR3 is TGCAGTGTTAGTCCACCCCCAGCAGGGACCCAAGAGACCCAGTACTTC. Translating gives CSVSPPPAGTQETQYF. The gene calls are TRBV20-1 and TRBJ2-5, with D perhaps assigned TRBD1 or TRBD2 (5 bases each). Germline CDR1 and CDR2: DFQATT and SNEGSKA (reference sequence). The length of the CDR3 is 16 residues. V was pared by 7 bases and J by 1 base, with 22 bases between.

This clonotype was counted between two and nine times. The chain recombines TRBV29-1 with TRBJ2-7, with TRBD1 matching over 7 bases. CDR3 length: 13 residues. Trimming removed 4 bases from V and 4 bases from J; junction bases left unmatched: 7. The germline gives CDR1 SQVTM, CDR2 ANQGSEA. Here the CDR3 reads CSVGNRGRYEQYF. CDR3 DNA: TGCAGCGTTGGTAACAGGGGAAGGTACGAGCAGTACTTC.

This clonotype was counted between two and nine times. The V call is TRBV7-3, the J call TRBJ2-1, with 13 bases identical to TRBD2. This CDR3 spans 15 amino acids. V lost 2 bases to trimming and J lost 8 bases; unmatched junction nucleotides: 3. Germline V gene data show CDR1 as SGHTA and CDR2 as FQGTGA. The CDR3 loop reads CASSLGGLAGDEQFF. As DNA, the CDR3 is TGTGCCAGCAGCTTAGGTGGACTAGCGGGAGATGAGCAGTTCTTC.

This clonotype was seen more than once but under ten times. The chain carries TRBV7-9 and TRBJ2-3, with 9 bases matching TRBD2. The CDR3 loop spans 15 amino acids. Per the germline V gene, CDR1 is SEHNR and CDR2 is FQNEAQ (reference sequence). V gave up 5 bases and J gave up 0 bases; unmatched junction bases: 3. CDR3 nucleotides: TGTGCCAGCAGCGCTAGCGGGGTTAGCACAGATACGCAGTATTTT. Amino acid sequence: CASSASGVSTDTQYF.

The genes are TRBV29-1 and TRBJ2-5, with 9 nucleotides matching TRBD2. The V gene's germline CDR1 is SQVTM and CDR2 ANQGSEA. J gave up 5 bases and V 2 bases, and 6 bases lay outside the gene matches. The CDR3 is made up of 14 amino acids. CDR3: CSVELAGGVETQYF. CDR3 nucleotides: TGCAGCGTTGAACTGGCGGGAGGGGTTGAGACCCAGTACTTC.

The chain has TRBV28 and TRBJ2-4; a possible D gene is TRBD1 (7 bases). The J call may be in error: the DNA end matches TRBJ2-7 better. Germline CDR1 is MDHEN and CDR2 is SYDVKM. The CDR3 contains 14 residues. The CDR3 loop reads CASSLEGTVYEQYF. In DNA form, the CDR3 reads TGTGCCAGCAGTTTGGAGGGGACAGTCTACGAGCAGTACTTC.

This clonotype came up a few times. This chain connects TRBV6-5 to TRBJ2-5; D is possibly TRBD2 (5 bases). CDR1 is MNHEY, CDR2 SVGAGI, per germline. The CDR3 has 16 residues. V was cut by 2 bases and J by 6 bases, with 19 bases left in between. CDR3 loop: CASSYTRQSGKQTQYF. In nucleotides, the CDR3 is TGTGCCAGCAGTTACACACGGCAGTCGGGGAAGCAGACCCAGTACTTC.

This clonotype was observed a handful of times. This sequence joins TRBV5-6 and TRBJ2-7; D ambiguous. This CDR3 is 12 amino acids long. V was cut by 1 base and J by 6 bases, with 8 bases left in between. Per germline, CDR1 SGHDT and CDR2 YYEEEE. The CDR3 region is CASSLYGVEQYF. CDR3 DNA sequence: TGTGCCAGCAGCTTGTATGGGGTCGAGCAGTACTTC.

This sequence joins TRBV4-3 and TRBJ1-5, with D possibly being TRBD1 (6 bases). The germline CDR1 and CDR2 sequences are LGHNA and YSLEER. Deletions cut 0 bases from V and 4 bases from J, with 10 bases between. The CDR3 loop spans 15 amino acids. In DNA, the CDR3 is TGCGCCAGCAGCCAAGAGCCAGGGGAGAATCAGCCCCAGCATTTT. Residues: CASSQEPGENQPQHF.

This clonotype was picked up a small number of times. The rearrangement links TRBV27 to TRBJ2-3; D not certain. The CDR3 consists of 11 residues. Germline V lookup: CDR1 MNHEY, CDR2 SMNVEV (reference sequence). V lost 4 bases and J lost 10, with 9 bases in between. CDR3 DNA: TGTGCCAGCAGTTCGAGTGGGGCGCAGTATTTT. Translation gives CASSSSGAQYF.

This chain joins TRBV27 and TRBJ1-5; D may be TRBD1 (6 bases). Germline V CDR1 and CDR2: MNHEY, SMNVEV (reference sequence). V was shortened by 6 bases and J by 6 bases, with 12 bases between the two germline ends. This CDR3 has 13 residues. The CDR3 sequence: CASSAGGAQPQHF. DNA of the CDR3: TGTGCCAGCAGCGCCGGGGGGGCTCAGCCCCAGCATTTT.

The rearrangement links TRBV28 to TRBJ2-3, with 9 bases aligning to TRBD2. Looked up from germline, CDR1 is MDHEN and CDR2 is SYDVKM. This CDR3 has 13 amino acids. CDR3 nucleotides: TGTGTCGGGGTTGCGGGAGGGACAGATACGCAGTATTTT. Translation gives CVGVAGGTDTQYF.

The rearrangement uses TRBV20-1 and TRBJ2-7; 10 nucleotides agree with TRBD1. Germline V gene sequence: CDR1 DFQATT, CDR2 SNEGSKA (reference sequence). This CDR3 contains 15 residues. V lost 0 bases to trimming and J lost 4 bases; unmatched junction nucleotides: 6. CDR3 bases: TGCAGTGCTAGAGAACTCAGACAGGGGGCGTACGAGCAGTACTTC. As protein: CSARELRQGAYEQYF.

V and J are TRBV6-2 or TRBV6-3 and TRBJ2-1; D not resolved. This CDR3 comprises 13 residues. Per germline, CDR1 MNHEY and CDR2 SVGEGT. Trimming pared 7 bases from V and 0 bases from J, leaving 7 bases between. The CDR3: CASIRSSYNEQFF. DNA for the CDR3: TGTGCCAGCATCCGGAGCTCCTACAATGAGCAGTTCTTC.

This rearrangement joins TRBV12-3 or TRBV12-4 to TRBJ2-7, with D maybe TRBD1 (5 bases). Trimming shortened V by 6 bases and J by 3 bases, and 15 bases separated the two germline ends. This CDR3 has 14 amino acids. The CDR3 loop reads CASSQGWGHYEQYF. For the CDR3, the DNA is TGTGCCAGCAGCCAGGGATGGGGTCACTACGAGCAGTACTTC.

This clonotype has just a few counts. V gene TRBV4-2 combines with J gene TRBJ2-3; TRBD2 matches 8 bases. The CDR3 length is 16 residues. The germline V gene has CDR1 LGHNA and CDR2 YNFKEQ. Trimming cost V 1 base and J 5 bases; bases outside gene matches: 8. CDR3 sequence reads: CASSQVETSVRDTQYF. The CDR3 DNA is TGTGCCAGCAGCCAAGTAGAGACTAGCGTCCGAGATACGCAGTATTTT.

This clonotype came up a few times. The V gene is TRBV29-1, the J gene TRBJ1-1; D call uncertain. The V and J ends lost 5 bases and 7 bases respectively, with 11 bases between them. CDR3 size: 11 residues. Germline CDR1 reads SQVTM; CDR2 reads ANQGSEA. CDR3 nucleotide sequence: TGCAGCGTTTGGGAGACGGGTGAAGCTTTCTTT. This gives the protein CSVWETGEAFF.

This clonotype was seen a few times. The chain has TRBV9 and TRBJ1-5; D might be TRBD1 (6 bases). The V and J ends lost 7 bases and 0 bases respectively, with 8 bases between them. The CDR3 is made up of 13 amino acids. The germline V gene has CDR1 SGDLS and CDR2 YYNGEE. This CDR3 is CASGGYSNQPQHF. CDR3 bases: TGTGCCAGCGGGGGCTATAGCAATCAGCCCCAGCATTTT.

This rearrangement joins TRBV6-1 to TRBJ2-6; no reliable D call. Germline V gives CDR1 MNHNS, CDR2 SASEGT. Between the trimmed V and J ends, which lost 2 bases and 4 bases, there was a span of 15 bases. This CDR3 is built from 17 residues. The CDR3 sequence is CASSERPSIVGANVLTF. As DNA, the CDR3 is TGTGCCAGCAGTGAAAGACCCTCCATAGTCGGGGCCAACGTCCTGACTTTC.

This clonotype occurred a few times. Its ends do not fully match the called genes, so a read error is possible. The CDR3: CASSPFGGEGKNIQYF. As DNA, the CDR3 is TGTGCCAGTAGCCCCTTCGGGGGAGAGGGGAAAAACATTCAGTACTTC. The V gene is TRBV3-1, the J gene TRBJ2-4; maybe TRBD2 (6 bases). Germline CDR1 reads LGHDT; CDR2 reads YNNKEL (reference sequence). The CDR3 spans 16 residues.